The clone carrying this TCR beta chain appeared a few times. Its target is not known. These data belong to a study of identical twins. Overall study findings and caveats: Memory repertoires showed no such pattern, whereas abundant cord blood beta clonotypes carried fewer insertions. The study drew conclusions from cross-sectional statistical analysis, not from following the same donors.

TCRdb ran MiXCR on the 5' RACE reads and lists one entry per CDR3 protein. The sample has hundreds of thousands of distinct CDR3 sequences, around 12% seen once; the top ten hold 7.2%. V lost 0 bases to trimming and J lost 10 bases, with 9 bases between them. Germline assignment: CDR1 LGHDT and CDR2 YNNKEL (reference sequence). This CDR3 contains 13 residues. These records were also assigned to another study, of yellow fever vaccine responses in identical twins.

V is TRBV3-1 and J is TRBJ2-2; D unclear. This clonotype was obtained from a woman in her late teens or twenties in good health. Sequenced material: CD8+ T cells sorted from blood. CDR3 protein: CASSQDDIMELFF. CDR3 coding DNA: TGTGCCAGCAGCCAAGATGACATCATGGAGCTGTTTTTT.